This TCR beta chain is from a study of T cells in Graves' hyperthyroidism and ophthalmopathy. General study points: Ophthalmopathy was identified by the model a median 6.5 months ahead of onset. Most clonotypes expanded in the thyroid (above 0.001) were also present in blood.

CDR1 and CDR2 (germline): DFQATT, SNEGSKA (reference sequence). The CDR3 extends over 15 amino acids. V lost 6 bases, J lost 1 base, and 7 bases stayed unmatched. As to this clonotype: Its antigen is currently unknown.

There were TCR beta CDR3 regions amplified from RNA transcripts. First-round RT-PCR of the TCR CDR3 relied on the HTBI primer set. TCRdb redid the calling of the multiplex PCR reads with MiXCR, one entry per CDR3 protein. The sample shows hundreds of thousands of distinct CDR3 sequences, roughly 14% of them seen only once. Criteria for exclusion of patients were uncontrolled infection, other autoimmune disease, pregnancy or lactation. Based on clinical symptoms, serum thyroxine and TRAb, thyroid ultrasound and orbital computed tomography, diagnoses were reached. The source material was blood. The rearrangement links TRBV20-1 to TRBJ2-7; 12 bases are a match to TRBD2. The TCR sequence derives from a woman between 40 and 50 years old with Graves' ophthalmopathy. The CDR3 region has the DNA TGCAGTGCCCCCGGACTAGCGGGACCTTCCTACGAGCAGTACTTC. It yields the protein CSAPGLAGPSYEQYF.